These 18 T cell receptor beta chains share one sample of origin, sequenced in a study of Graves' ophthalmopathy and Graves' hyperthyroidism. Transcripts of RNA were the source for amplifying TCR beta CDR3 regions. Scientists carried out first-round RT-PCR using HTBI primers and then a second-round multiplex PCR. Using its own MiXCR run on the multiplex PCR reads, TCRdb lists one record per CDR3 protein. The sample lists a few hundred thousand distinct CDR3 sequences, over 20% occurring once. Sequenced: peripheral blood. Every receptor here comes from a woman younger than 30 with stable Graves' hyperthyroidism.

In its sample, this clonotype was seen many times. A single base separates this from a much larger clone, so it may be a read error. The CDR3 is CVSSQWGNYDGYTF. DNA for the CDR3: TGCGTCAGCAGCCAATGGGGGAACTACGATGGCTACACCTTC. V is TRBV4-3 and J is TRBJ1-2, with D possibly TRBD1 on 5 matching bases. CDR3 length: 14 residues. Germline V lookup: CDR1 LGHNA, CDR2 YSLEER.

This clonotype was counted ten times or more. The chain combines TRBV7-3 with TRBJ2-5; 12 bases fit TRBD2. The CDR3 runs 15 residues. Germline V gene lookup returns CDR1 SGHTA and CDR2 FQGTGA. The ends lost 4 bases at V and 5 bases at J; junction bases unmatched: 5. The CDR3 loop is CASSYGLAGIETQYF. The CDR3 DNA sequence: TGTGCCAGCAGCTACGGACTAGCGGGAATCGAGACCCAGTACTTC.

The table lists this clonotype with many counts. The rearrangement joins TRBV19 to TRBJ1-2; TRBD1 matches 9 bases. After removal of 6 bases from V and 5 bases from J, the junction contained 1 base not matched to a gene. The germline gives CDR1 LNHDA, CDR2 SQIVND (reference sequence). The CDR3 covers 12 residues. The CDR3 nucleotides are TGTGCCAGTAGACAGGGGGCTTATGGCTACACCTTC. Translating gives CASRQGAYGYTF.

The genes are TRBV27 and TRBJ2-7; TRBD1 is a possible D gene (6 bases). Germline CDR1 is MNHEY and CDR2 is SMNVEV (reference sequence). The V end was cut by 2 bases, the J end by 4 bases, with 12 bases between. The CDR3 has 14 amino acids. The CDR3 nucleotides read TGTGCCAGCAGTTTACGTGGGACACCTTACGAGCAGTACTTC. As protein: CASSLRGTPYEQYF.

In this sample, this clonotype turned up many times. The chain joins TRBV11-2 to TRBJ1-6; weak D call: TRBD1 (6 bases). V was clipped by 2 bases and J by 7 bases, with 12 bases between them. Looked up from germline, CDR1 is SGHAT and CDR2 is FQNNGV. This CDR3 is built from 15 residues. The DNA of the CDR3 is TGTGCCAGCAGCTTAAACCAGGGGTTGAATTCACCCCTCCACTTT. It translates to CASSLNQGLNSPLHF.

In its sample, this clonotype was seen many times. The chain has TRBV11-2 and TRBJ2-2; 8 bases agree with TRBD2. J lost 7 bases, V lost 4 bases, and 14 bases had no gene match. The CDR3 has 17 amino acids. The germline V gene encodes CDR1 SGHAT and CDR2 FQNNGV. This chain's CDR3 is CASSSLGLGGGIGELFF. The DNA for the CDR3 is TGTGCCAGCAGCTCCCTGGGACTAGGTGGAGGGATCGGGGAGCTGTTTTTT.

The chain employs TRBV6-1 and TRBJ1-5; D not resolved. V lost 2 bases to trimming and J lost 5 bases, with 10 bases between them. The V gene's germline CDR1 is MNHNS and CDR2 SASEGT. This CDR3 spans 14 amino acids. CDR3 loop: CASSEKVLYQPQHF. Written as DNA, the CDR3 is TGTGCCAGCAGTGAAAAAGTCTTATATCAGCCCCAGCATTTT.

In this sample, this clonotype turned up many times. This CDR3 reads CASSHGHQETQYF. CDR3 bases: TGTGCCAGCAGTCACGGCCACCAAGAGACCCAGTACTTC. V is TRBV27 and J is TRBJ2-5, with D unclear. The CDR3 is made up of 13 amino acids. Trimming cost V 5 bases and J 0 bases, with 7 bases left between them. The germline V gene has CDR1 MNHEY and CDR2 SMNVEV (reference sequence).

At least ten counts were recorded for this clonotype. One base away lies a much larger clone, so this may be a sequencing read error. The genes are TRBV6-1 and TRBJ2-7; tentatively, D is TRBD1 (6 bases). This CDR3 is 14 amino acids long. Per the germline V gene, CDR1 is MNHNS and CDR2 is SASEGT. CDR3 sequence (DNA): TGTGCCAGCAGTGCCGGACAGAGCTCCTACGGGCAGTACTTC. Translation: CASSAGQSSYGQYF.

V usage is TRBV6-2 or TRBV6-3 and J usage is TRBJ1-5; 7 positions match TRBD1. CDR1 MNHEY and CDR2 SVGEGT come from the germline V gene. The CDR3 spans 15 residues. V shed 7 bases, J shed 5 bases, and the junction held 11 bases outside the gene matches. CDR3 bases: TGTGCCAGCAATACAGGGGTCGAAGGCGATCAGCCCCAGCATTTT. It is translated as CASNTGVEGDQPQHF.

V is TRBV6-1 and J is TRBJ1-5; 11 positions match TRBD1. J lost 4 bases, V lost 7 bases, and 6 bases had no gene match. Germline V gene lookup returns CDR1 MNHNS and CDR2 SASEGT. The CDR3 extends over 15 amino acids. CDR3 in DNA: TGTGCCAGCAACTACGGACAGGGGGCGAATCAGCCCCAGCATTTT. Translation: CASNYGQGANQPQHF.

This clonotype has at least ten counts. The gene calls are TRBV7-8 and TRBJ2-7; a possible D gene is TRBD2 (5 bases). The CDR3 sequence is 12 residues long. Germline values: CDR1 SGHVS, CDR2 FQNEAQ. The ends were cut back, 4 bases at V and 3 bases at J, with 7 bases in the middle. The CDR3 DNA reads TGTGCCAGCAGCTACGGGAACTACGAGCAGTACTTC. Translated: CASSYGNYEQYF.

This clonotype was counted between two and nine times. Likely a read error: the CDR3 ends without its conserved phenylalanine or tryptophan. The chain uses TRBV18 and TRBJ2-5; D ambiguous. CDR1 is KGHSH, CDR2 LQKENI, per germline. The CDR3 is 13 residues long. Trimming stripped 2 bases from V and 5 bases from J, with 9 bases between. The CDR3 DNA sequence: TGTGCCAGCTCACCATCCTTAGGTGAGACCCAGTACTCC. This codes for CASSPSLGETQYS.

This clonotype was seen at least ten times. The chain recombines TRBV2 with TRBJ1-2; 9 bases fit TRBD1. Per germline, CDR1 SNHLY and CDR2 FYNNEI. This CDR3 has 14 residues. Germline trimming cut 6 bases from V and 5 bases from J; bases unmatched to any gene: 7. The chain's CDR3 is CASRDPGQGYGYTF. As DNA, the CDR3 is TGTGCCAGCAGGGACCCGGGACAGGGATATGGCTACACCTTC. Combining the CDR3 with reference TRBV2 and TRBJ1-2 gives the whole variable domain EPEVTQTPSHQVTQMGQEVILRCVPISNHLYFYWYRQILGQKVEFLVSFYNNEISEKSEIFDDQFSVERPDGSNFTLKIRSTKLEDSAMYFCASRDPGQGYGYTFGSGTRLTVV.

This clonotype has at least ten counts. V is TRBV27 and J is TRBJ2-7; 7 bases are shared with TRBD1. The germline CDR1 and CDR2 sequences are MNHEY and SMNVEV (reference sequence). The CDR3 consists of 13 residues. The trim removed 3 bases at V and 3 bases at J, leaving 2 bases unmatched. CDR3 residues: CASSFGTVYEQYF. The CDR3 DNA follows: TGTGCCAGCAGTTTTGGGACAGTCTACGAGCAGTACTTC.

Only a few counts were recorded for this clonotype. The genes are TRBV29-1 and TRBJ1-1; 12 bases match TRBD1. Germline CDR1 and CDR2: SQVTM and ANQGSEA. The length of the CDR3 is 15 residues. Unmatched junction bases numbered 8, after V lost 7 bases and J lost 2 bases. The CDR3 protein is CSAPGQGAGNTEAFF. Written as DNA, the CDR3 is TGCAGCGCACCGGGACAGGGGGCTGGAAACACTGAAGCTTTCTTT. The entire variable domain, with the rest obtained from reference TRBV29-1 and TRBJ1-1, is as follows: SAVISQKPSRDICQRGTSLTIQCQVDSQVTMMFWYRQQPGQSLTLIATANQGSEATYESGFVIDKFPISRPNLTFSTLTVSNMSPEDSSIYLCSAPGQGAGNTEAFFGQGTRLTVV.

This clonotype was counted at least ten times. The chain recombines TRBV28 with TRBJ1-5; D remains unclear. CDR3 length: 14 amino acids. Per germline, CDR1 MDHEN and CDR2 SYDVKM. V was clipped by 2 bases and J by 3 bases, with 8 bases between them. Written as DNA, the CDR3 is TGTGCCAGCAGTTTAGTTCGGCACAATCAGCCCCAGCATTTT. Amino acid sequence: CASSLVRHNQPQHF.

This clonotype showed up many times. The chain recombines TRBV6-1 with TRBJ1-2; no reliable D call. CDR1 is MNHNS and CDR2 is SASEGT in the germline V gene. The V gene lost 2 bases and the J gene lost 4 bases, with 11 bases spanning the gap. This CDR3 spans 14 amino acids. The CDR3: CASSERVGSYGYTF. CDR3 DNA sequence: TGTGCCAGCAGTGAAAGGGTGGGGTCCTATGGCTACACCTTC.